What follows describes a single T cell receptor (beta chain). The data derive from a study of blood T cell repertoires in COVID-19. Background on the study: Acute and convalescent COVID-19 samples came from the United States, Italy and Spain. T cells, B-cell-depleted T cells, or PBMCs supplied cDNA or gDNA.

Under the authors' procedure: Using reference gene primer amplification, nucleated cell counts were estimated. Data came from immunoSEQ multiplex PCR; TCRdb stores just in-frame clones and leaves some out. From that table come the V and J calls and clone size; the DNA was used to work out D and trimming. The data contain around 270,000 clones, 85% to 90% of them singletons. The CDR3 sequence is 16 residues long. Germline loops: CDR1 MNHEY, CDR2 SVGAGI. Trimming shortened V by 2 bases and J by 4 bases, and 14 bases separated the two germline ends. The receptor's source is a man aged 40-50 years with acute or convalescent COVID-19. The sample taken for sequencing was peripheral blood. The rearrangement links TRBV6-5 to TRBJ2-2; possible D gene TRBD2, 6 bases. The CDR3 DNA reads TGTGCCAGCAGTTACGATGGAGGGGCGGGCACCGGGGAGCTGTTTTTT. This encodes CASSYDGGAGTGELFF.